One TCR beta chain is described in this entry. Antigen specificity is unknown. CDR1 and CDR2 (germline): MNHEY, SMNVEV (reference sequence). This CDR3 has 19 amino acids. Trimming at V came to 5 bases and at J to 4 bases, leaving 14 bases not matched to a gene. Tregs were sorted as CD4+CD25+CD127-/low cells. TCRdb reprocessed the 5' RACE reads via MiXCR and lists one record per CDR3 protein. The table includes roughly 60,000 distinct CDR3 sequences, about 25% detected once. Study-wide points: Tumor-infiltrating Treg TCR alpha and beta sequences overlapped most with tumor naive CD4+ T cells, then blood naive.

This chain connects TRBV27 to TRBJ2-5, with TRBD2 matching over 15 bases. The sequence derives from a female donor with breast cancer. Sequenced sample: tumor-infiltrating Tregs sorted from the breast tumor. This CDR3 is CASSGGWTSGRDFRETQYF. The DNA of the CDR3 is TGTGCCAGCAGTGGGGGGTGGACTAGCGGGAGGGACTTCCGAGAGACCCAGTACTTC.